Listed below are T cell receptor beta chains from one sample, sequenced in a study of T-cell memory formation after mild COVID-19. TCRdb re-called the 5' RACE reads through MiXCR, storing one row per CDR3 protein. The repertoire holds around 180,000 distinct CDR3 sequences, 18% seen once, with roughly 3.9% in the top ten. Sequenced material: PBMCs or a T cell subset sorted from them (not recorded which). The receptor set was obtained from a man aged 18 to 29 who had mild COVID-19 (a few samples of this study predate the infection). Cell type and time point are not known. CDR3s include the opening cysteine and the closing phenylalanine or tryptophan. D genes are given only for firm matches. The size entry is marked missing in some rows and otherwise reads once, few, many or a size class.

TRBD1,-,TRBJ2-5,TRBV9,CASSVGPGQGARETQYF,TGTGCCAGCAGCGTTGGGCCGGGACAGGGGGCTCGAGAGACCCAGTACTTC
-,-,TRBJ2-5,TRBV7-2,CASSPAAATGTQYF,TGTGCCAGCAGCCCCGCGGCGGCTACGGGGACCCAGTACTTC
-,-,TRBJ1-2,TRBV12-3/TRBV12-4,CASSSAWAYGYTF,TGTGCCAGCAGTTCGGCCTGGGCCTATGGCTACACCTTC
-,-,TRBJ2-5,TRBV5-4,CASRLDLATQETQYF,TGTGCCAGCAGACTCGACTTGGCCACACAAGAGACCCAGTACTTC
TRBD1,few,TRBJ1-2,TRBV12-3/TRBV12-4,CASSLVAPGTGDGYTF,TGTGCCAGCAGTTTAGTAGCTCCCGGGACAGGGGACGGCTACACCTTC
TRBD1,-,TRBJ2-4,TRBV25-1,CASSEPGTVGNIQYF,TGTGCCAGCAGTGAACCCGGGACAGTCGGAAACATTCAGTACTTC
TRBD1,few,TRBJ1-5,TRBV7-9,CASSLGSGGQPQHF,TGTGCCAGCAGCTTAGGGTCAGGGGGGCAGCCCCAGCATTTT
-,few,TRBJ2-2,TRBV5-1,CASTRGGEAGELFF,TGCGCCAGCACCCGTGGAGGGGAAGCCGGGGAGCTGTTTTTT
-,-,TRBJ1-5,TRBV4-3,CASSQDRETPQHF,TGCGCCAGCAGCCAAGATAGGGAAACGCCCCAGCATTTT
TRBD2,few,TRBJ2-3,TRBV6-6,CASRDSGGASDTQYF,TGTGCCAGCAGGGATTCCGGGGGGGCATCAGATACGCAGTATTTT
-,-,TRBJ2-2,TRBV11-2,CASRGWQGYTGELFF,TGTGCCAGCAGAGGCTGGCAGGGCTACACCGGGGAGCTGTTTTTT
-,-,TRBJ1-4,TRBV20-1,CSASQGVNEKLFF,TGCAGTGCTAGTCAAGGGGTAAATGAAAAACTGTTTTTT
-,few,TRBJ1-4,TRBV7-2,CASSLASENEKLFF,TGTGCCAGCAGCTTAGCGTCAGAGAATGAAAAACTGTTTTTT
-,few,TRBJ2-2,TRBV5-1,CASSLDGVTGELFF,TGCGCCAGCAGCTTGGATGGGGTTACCGGGGAGCTGTTTTTT
TRBD1,few,TRBJ1-1,TRBV5-1,CASSQQGIPEAFF,TGCGCCAGCAGCCAACAGGGGATTCCTGAAGCTTTCTTT
-,few,TRBJ1-2,TRBV5-1,CASSDGQSYGYTF,TGCGCCAGCAGCGACGGACAGTCCTATGGCTACACCTTC
-,-,TRBJ2-7,TRBV2,CASIGIGVEQYF,TGTGCCAGCATCGGGATTGGGGTCGAGCAGTACTTC
-,-,TRBJ2-5,TRBV5-1,CASSTDSLQETQYF,TGCGCCAGCAGCACTGACAGCTTACAAGAGACCCAGTACTTC
-,-,TRBJ2-5,TRBV5-1,CASSLQDGETQYF,TGCGCCAGCAGCTTACAGGACGGGGAGACCCAGTACTTC
-,-,TRBJ1-1,TRBV7-9,CASSADSQAFF,TGTGCCAGCAGCGCGGACAGCCAAGCTTTCTTT
-,-,TRBJ2-3,TRBV5-1,CATCLGGYTDTQYF,TGCGCCACCTGCCTAGGGGGTTACACAGATACGCAGTATTTT
-,-,TRBJ1-2,TRBV10-3,CAISTDIIDGYTF,TGTGCCATCAGTACAGACATTATAGATGGCTACACCTTC
-,once,TRBJ1-3,TRBV28,CASSLFDGISGNTIYF,TGTGCCAGCAGTTTATTTGACGGGATCTCTGGAAACACCATATATTTT
-,few,TRBJ2-7,TRBV7-9,CASSTRSFSYEQYF,TGTGCCAGCAGTACGAGGAGCTTCTCCTACGAGCAGTACTTC
TRBD1,many,TRBJ2-3,TRBV5-1,CASSLGTGSDTQYF,TGTGCCAGCAGCTTAGGGACAGGGTCAGATACGCAGTATTTT
-,many,TRBJ1-6,TRBV7-2,CASSLAPGSYSPLHF,TGTGCCAGCAGCTTAGCGCCAGGCAGCTACTCACCCCTCCACTTT
TRBD1,few,TRBJ1-4,TRBV5-1,CASSLKQGLGEKLFF,TGCGCCAGCAGCTTGAAACAGGGGCTAGGGGAAAAACTGTTTTTT
-,many,TRBJ1-2,TRBV27,CASSLTGLYGYTF,TGTGCCAGCAGTTTGACCGGACTGTATGGCTACACCTTC
-,few,TRBJ1-5,TRBV20-1,CSARDWDHQPQHF,TGCAGTGCCAGGGACTGGGATCATCAGCCCCAGCATTTT
-,-,TRBJ2-1,TRBV5-1,CASSWGPGRGRSYNEQFF,TGCGCCAGCAGCTGGGGACCGGGGCGGGGCCGCTCCTACAATGAGCAGTTCTTC
TRBD1,-,TRBJ2-2,TRBV6-6,CASSPGWDRGLFF,TGTGCCAGCAGCCCGGGCTGGGACAGGGGACTGTTTTTT
-,-,TRBJ1-5,TRBV18,CASSPPFGGGYSNQPQHF,TGTGCCAGCTCACCCCCTTTTGGTGGAGGCTATAGCAATCAGCCCCAGCATTTT
TRBD1,medium-sized,TRBJ2-6,TRBV5-1,CASSLEWTGMGVLTF,TGCGCCAGCAGCTTGGAATGGACAGGGATGGGCGTCCTGACTTTC
-,few,TRBJ1-5,TRBV20-1,CSASSASYSNQPQHF,TGCAGTGCTAGTTCGGCCAGTTATAGCAATCAGCCCCAGCATTTT
TRBD1,few,TRBJ1-2,TRBV4-3,CASSQGGQVFGYTF,TGCGCCAGCAGCCAGGGGGGACAGGTTTTTGGCTACACCTTC
TRBD2,-,TRBJ2-1,TRBV7-6,CASTVLAGGVSEQFF,TGTGCCAGCACCGTACTAGCGGGGGGGGTTAGTGAGCAGTTCTTC
-,few,TRBJ2-5,TRBV5-1,CASRVSQYF,TGCGCCAGCAGAGTCTCCCAGTACTTC
TRBD2,-,TRBJ2-7,TRBV7-2,CASSLGASGDYEQYF,TGTGCCAGCAGCTTAGGGGCTAGCGGAGACTACGAGCAGTACTTC
-,-,TRBJ2-5,TRBV6-6,CASGRMDQGPQETQYF,TGTGCCAGCGGACGAATGGATCAGGGCCCCCAAGAGACCCAGTACTTC
-,-,TRBJ2-6,TRBV5-1,CASSLDRTSSGANVLTF,TGCGCCAGCAGCTTGGACAGGACCTCCTCTGGGGCCAACGTCCTGACTTTC
TRBD1,few,TRBJ2-7,TRBV29-1,CSVGTGIDEQYF,TGCAGCGTTGGGACAGGGATCGACGAGCAGTACTTC
-,few,TRBJ1-2,TRBV7-9,CASSPTTGPNYGYTF,TGTGCCAGCAGCCCAACGACAGGACCCAACTATGGCTACACCTTC